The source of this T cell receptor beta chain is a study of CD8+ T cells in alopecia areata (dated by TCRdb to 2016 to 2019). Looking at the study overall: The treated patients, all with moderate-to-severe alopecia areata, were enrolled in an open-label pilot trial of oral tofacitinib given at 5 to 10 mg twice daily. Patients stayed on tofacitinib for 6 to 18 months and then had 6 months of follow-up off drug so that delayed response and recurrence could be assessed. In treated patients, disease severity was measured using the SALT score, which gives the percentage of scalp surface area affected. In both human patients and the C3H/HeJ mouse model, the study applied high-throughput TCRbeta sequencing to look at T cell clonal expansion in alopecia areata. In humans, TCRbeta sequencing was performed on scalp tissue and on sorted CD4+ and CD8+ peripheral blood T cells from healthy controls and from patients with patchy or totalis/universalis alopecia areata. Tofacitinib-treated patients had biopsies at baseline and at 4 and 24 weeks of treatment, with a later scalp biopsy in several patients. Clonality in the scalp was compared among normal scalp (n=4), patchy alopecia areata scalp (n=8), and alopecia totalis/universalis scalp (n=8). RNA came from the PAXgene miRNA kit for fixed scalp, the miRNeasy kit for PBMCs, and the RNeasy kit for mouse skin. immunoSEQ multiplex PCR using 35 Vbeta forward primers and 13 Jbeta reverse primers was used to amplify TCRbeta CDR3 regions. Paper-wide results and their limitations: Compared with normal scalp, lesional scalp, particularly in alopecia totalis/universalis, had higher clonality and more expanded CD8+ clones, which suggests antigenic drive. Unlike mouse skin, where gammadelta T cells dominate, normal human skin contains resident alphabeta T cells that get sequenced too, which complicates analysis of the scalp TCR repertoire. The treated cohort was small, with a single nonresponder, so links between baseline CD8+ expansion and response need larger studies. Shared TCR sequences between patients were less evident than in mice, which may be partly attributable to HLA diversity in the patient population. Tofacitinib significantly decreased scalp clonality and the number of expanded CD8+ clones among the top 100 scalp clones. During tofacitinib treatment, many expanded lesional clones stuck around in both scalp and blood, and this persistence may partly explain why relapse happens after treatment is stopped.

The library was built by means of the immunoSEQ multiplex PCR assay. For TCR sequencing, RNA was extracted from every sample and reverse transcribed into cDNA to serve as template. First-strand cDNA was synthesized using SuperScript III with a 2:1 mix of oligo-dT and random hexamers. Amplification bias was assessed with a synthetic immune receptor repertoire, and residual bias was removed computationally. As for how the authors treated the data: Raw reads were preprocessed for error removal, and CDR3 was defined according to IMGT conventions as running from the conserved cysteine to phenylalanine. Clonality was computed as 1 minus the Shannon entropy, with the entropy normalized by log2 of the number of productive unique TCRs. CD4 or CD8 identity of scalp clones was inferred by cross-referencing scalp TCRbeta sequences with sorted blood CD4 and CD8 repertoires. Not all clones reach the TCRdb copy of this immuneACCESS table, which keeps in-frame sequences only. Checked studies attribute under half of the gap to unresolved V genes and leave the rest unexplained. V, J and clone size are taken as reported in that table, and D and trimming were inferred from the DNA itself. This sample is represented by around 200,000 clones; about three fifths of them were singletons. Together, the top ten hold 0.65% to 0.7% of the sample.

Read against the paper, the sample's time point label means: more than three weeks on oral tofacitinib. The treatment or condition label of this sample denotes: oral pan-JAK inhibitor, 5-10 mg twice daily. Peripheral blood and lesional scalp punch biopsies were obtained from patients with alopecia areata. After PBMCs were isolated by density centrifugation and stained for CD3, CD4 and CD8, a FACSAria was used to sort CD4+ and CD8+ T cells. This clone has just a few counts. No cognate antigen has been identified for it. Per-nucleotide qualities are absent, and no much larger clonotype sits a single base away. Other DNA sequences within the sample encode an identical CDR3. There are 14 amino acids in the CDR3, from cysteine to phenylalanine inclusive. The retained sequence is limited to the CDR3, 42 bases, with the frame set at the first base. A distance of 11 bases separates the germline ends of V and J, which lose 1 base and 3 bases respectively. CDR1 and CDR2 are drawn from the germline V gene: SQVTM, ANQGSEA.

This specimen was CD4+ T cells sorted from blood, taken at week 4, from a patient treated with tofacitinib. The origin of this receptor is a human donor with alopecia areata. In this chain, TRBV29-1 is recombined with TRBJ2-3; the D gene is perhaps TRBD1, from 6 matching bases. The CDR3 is CSVEGAGATDTQYF. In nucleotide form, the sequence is TGCAGCGTTGAAGGGGCAGGGGCGACAGATACGCAGTATTTT.